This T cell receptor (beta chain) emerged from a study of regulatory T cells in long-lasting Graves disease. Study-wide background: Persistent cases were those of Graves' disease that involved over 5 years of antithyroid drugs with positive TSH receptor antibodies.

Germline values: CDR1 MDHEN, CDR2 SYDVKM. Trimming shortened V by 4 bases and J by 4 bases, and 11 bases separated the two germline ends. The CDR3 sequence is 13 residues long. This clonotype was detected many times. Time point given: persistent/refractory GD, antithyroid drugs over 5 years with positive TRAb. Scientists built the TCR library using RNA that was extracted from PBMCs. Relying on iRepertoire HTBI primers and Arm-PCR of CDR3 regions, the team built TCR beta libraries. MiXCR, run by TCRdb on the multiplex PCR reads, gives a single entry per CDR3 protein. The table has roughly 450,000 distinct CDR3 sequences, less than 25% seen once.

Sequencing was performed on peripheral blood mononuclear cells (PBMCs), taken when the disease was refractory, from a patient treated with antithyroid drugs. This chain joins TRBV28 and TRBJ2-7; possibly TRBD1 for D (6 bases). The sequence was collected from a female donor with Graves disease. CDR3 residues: CASSWNRAYEQYF. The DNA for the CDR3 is TGTGCCAGCAGTTGGAACAGGGCTTACGAGCAGTACTTC.